This T cell receptor beta chain emerged from a study of blood T cell repertoires in COVID-19. As for the study in general: Samples came from the United States, Italy and Spain, spanning acute and convalescent COVID-19. From T cells, B-cell-depleted T cells, or PBMCs came the material, which was cDNA or gDNA.

Under the authors' procedure: Estimates of nucleated cell counts were drawn from the amplification of reference gene primers. TCRdb's table, derived via immunoSEQ multiplex PCR, lists solely in-frame clones and lacks some. V and J calls and clone size come straight from that table; D and trimming were deduced from the DNA. The sample has over 200,000 clones; around 90% are singletons. The CDR3 length is 15 residues. V shed 7 bases, J shed 7 bases, and the junction held 12 bases outside the gene matches. Germline assignment: CDR1 MDHEN and CDR2 SYDVKM. The J gene is TRBJ2-2, the V gene TRBV28, with 7 bases identical to TRBD2. The source is a man aged 25 to 45 with acute or convalescent COVID-19. Material: peripheral blood. The CDR3 sequence: CASIWGRAGSGELFF. The DNA for the CDR3 is TGTGCCAGCATATGGGGGAGGGCCGGAAGCGGGGAGCTGTTTTTT.